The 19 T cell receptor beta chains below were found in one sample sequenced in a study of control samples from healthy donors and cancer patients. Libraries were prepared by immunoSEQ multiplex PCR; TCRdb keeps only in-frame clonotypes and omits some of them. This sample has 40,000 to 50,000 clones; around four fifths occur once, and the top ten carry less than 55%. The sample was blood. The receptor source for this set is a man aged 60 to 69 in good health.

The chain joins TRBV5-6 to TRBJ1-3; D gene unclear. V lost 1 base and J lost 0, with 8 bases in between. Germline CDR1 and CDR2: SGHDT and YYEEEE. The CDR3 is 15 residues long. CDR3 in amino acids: CASSLPSDSGNTIYF. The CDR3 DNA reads TGTGCCAGCAGCTTGCCCTCCGACTCTGGAAACACCATATATTTT.

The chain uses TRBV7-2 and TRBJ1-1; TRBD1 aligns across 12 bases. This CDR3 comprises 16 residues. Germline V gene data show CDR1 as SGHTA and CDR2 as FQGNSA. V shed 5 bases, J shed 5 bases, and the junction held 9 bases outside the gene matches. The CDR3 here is CASSKPGQGAGTEAFF. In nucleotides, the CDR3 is TGTGCCAGCAGCAAGCCGGGACAGGGGGCTGGGACTGAAGCTTTCTTT.

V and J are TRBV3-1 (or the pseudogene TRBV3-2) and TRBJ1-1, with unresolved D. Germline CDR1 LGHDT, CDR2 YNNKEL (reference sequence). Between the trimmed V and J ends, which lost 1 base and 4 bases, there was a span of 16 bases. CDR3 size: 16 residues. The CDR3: CASSQGGSRGGTEAFF. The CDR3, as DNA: TGTGCCAGCAGCCAAGGTGGCTCACGAGGAGGCACTGAAGCTTTCTTT.

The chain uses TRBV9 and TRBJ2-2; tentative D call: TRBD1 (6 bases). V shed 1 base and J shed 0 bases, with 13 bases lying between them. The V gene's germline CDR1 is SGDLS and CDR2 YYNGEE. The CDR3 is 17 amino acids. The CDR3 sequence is CASSVFLGQTNTGELFF. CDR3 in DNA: TGTGCCAGCAGCGTATTCCTGGGACAAACGAACACCGGGGAGCTGTTTTTT.

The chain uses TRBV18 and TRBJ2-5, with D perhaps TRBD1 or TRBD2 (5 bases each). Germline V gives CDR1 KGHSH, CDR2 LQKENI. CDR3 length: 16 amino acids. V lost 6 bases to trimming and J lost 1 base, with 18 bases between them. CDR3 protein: CASSERGEGSQETQYF. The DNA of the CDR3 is TGTGCCAGCTCGGAGAGGGGTGAGGGGAGCCAAGAGACCCAGTACTTC.

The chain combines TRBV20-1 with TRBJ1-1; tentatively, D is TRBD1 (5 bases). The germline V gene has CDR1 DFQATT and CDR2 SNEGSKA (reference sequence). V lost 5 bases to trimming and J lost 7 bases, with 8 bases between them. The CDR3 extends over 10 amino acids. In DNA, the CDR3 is TGCAGTGCTCGGGACGGTGAAGCTTTCTTT. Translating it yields CSARDGEAFF.

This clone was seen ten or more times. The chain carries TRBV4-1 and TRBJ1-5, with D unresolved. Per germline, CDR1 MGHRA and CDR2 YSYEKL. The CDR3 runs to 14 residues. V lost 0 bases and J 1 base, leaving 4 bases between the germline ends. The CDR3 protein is CASSQEGSNQPQHF. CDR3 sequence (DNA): TGCGCCAGCAGCCAAGAAGGCAGCAATCAGCCCCAGCATTTT.

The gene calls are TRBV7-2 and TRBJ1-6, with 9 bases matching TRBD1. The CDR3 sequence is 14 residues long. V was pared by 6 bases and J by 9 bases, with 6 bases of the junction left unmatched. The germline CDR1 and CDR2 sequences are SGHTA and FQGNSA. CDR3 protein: CASSSGTGSSPLHF. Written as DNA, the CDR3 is TGTGCCAGCAGTTCCGGGACAGGGAGTTCACCCCTCCACTTT.

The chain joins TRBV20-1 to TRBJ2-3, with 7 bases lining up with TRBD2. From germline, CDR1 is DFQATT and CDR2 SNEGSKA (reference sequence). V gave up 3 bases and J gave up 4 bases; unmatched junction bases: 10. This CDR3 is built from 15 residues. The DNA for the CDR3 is TGCAGTGCTAGTCCCGGGGGGACTACACCAGATACGCAGTATTTT. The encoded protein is CSASPGGTTPDTQYF.

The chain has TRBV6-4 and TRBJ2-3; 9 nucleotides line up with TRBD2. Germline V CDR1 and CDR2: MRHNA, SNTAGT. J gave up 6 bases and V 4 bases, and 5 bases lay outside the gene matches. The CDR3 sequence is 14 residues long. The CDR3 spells CASSAREGLDTQYF. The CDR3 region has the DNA TGTGCCAGCAGTGCGCGGGAGGGCCTCGATACGCAGTATTTT.

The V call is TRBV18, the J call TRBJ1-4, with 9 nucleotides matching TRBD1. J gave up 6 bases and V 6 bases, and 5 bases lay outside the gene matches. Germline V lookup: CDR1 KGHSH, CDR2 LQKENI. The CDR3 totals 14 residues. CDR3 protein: CASSRTGVDEKLFF. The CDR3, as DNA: TGTGCCAGCTCGCGGACAGGGGTGGATGAAAAACTGTTTTTT.

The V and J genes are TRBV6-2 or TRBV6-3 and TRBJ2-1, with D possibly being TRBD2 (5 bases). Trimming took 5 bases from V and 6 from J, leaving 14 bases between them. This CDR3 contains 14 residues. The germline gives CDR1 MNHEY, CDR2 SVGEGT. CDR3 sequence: CASSPRFTSNEQFF. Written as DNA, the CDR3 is TGTGCCAGCAGTCCCCGATTCACTAGCAATGAGCAGTTCTTC.

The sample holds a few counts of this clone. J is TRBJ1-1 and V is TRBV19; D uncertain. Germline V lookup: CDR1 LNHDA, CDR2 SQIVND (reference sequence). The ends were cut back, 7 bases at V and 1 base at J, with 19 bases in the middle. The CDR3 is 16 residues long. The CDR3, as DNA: TGTGCCAGTACCCCCCCTAGCGGGCGGAGGAACACTGAAGCTTTCTTT. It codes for CASTPPSGRRNTEAFF. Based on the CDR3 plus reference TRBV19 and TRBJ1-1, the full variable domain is DGGITQSPKYLFRKEGQNVTLSCEQNLNHDAMYWYRQDPGQGLRLIYYSQIVNDFQKGDIAEGYSVSREKKESFPLTVTSAQKNPTAFYLCASTPPSGRRNTEAFFGQGTRLTVV.

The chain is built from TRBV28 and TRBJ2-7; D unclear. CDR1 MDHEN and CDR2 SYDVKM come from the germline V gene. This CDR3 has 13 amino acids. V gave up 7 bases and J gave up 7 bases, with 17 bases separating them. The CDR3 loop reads CASNAPASREQYF. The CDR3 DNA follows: TGTGCCAGCAATGCCCCCGCCTCTCGGGAGCAGTACTTC.

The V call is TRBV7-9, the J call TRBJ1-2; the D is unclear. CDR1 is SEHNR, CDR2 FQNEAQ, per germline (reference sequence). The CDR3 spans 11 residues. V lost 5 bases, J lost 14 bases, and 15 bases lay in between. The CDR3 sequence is CASSPAEVETF. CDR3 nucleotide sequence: TGTGCCAGCAGCCCTGCCGAGGTAGAGACCTTC.

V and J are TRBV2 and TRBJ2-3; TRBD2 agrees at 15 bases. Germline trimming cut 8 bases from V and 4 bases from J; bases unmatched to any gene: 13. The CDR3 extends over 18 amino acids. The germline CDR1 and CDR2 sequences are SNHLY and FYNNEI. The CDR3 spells CASVRGLAGGKAADTQYF. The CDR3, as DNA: TGTGCCAGCGTTCGTGGACTAGCGGGAGGGAAAGCAGCAGATACGCAGTATTTT.

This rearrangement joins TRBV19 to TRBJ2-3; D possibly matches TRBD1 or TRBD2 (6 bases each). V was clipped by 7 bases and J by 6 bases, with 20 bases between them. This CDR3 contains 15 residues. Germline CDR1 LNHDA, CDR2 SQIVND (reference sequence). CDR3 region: CASKGGEGAGDTQYF. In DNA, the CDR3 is TGTGCCAGTAAGGGGGGCGAAGGGGCAGGGGATACGCAGTATTTT.

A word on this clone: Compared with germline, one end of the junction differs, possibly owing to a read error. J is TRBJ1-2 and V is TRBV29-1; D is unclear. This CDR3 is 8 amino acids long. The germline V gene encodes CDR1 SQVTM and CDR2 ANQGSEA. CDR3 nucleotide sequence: TGCAGCGTTGCGTTTAACAGCTTC. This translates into CSVAFNSF.

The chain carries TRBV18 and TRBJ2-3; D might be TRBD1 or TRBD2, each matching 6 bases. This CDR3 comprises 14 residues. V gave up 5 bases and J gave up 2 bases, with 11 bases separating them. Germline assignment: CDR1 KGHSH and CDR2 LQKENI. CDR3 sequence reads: CASSAEGHTDTQYF. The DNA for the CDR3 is TGTGCCAGCTCAGCGGAGGGACACACAGATACGCAGTATTTT.